What follows is one TCR beta chain and its context. The data derive from a study of patients and donors after allogeneic stem cell transplantation. TCRdb reprocessed the RT-PCR reads with MiXCR, giving one entry per CDR3 protein. The sample yields 800,000 to 1,000,000 distinct CDR3 sequences, about a sixth seen once. Germline CDR1 and CDR2: SNHLY and FYNNEI. CDR3 length: 15 residues. V lost 4 bases to trimming and J lost 3 bases, with 14 bases between them. The origin of this receptor is a human donor who was either an allogeneic HSCT recipient or a stem cell or donor lymphocyte infusion donor (not recorded which). It is not recorded whose cells these are; they may come from a transplant donor. What was sequenced was blood, either unsorted or a sorted T cell fraction (not recorded which). This rearrangement joins TRBV2 to TRBJ2-3; D is possibly TRBD2 (5 bases). This CDR3 is CASSVPETGTDTQYF. The CDR3 DNA reads TGTGCCAGCAGTGTGCCGGAGACGGGGACAGATACGCAGTATTTT.